A single sample gave rise to the 13 T cell receptor beta chains below, sequenced in a study of blood T cells in healthy people across ages. The second PCR ran roughly 6 to 12 cycles with a sample-barcoded 5' primer and J-beta primers. Each CDR3 protein is one row after TCRdb ran MiXCR on the 5' RACE reads. The sample has 710,000 or so distinct CDR3 sequences, around a fifth seen once; the top ten hold around a fifth. Sequencing input: blood. The receptor source for this set is a man aged 70 or older in good health.

This clonotype was found a few times. The chain joins TRBV12-3 or TRBV12-4 to TRBJ2-4; D may match TRBD1 or TRBD2 (5 bases each). Trimming removed 3 bases from V and 4 bases from J, with 13 bases in between. There are 15 residues in the CDR3. The CDR3 DNA reads TGTGCCAGCAGTTTCTGGGGGTTGTCAAAAAACATTCAGTACTTC. It translates to CASSFWGLSKNIQYF.

The gene calls are TRBV29-1 and TRBJ2-1; TRBD2 matches at 7 bases. J lost 0 bases, V lost 4 bases, and 9 bases had no gene match. CDR1 and CDR2 (germline): SQVTM, ANQGSEA. This CDR3 region has 16 residues. The CDR3 nucleotides read TGCAGCGTTGGAAGCTCTAGCGGAAGCTCCTACAATGAGCAGTTCTTC. It yields the protein CSVGSSSGSSYNEQFF.

The chain has TRBV19 and TRBJ2-5, with a possible D match to TRBD2 (6 bases). With 7 bases removed from V and 3 bases from J, the gap between germline ends came to 15 bases. Germline V lookup: CDR1 LNHDA, CDR2 SQIVND (reference sequence). The CDR3 extends over 14 amino acids. CDR3 nucleotide sequence: TGTGCCAGTAATCGGGGAGGTTTTAAAGAGACCCAGTACTTC. Translation: CASNRGGFKETQYF.

This clonotype was counted only a few times. This chain connects TRBV20-1 to TRBJ1-2; the D gene is possibly TRBD1 (5 bases). The germline V and J ends were trimmed by 0 bases and 4 bases, with 27 bases remaining between them. Germline V gene sequence: CDR1 DFQATT, CDR2 SNEGSKA (reference sequence). The CDR3 is 19 residues long. CDR3 sequence: CSAREKRGDALLRGYGYTF. CDR3 coding DNA: TGCAGTGCTAGAGAAAAGCGCGGGGACGCACTCCTACGGGGCTATGGCTACACCTTC.

As for this clonotype: A single base separates this from a much larger clone, so it may be a read error. The chain combines TRBV9 with TRBJ1-2; D call uncertain. The CDR3 extends over 11 amino acids. Germline loops: CDR1 SGDLS, CDR2 YYNGEE. Trimming stripped 3 bases from V and 2 bases from J, with 2 bases between. The CDR3 is CASSANYGYTF. CDR3 bases: TGTGCCAGCAGCGCCAACTATGGCTACACCTTC.

This clonotype was detected only a few times. As DNA, the CDR3 is TGTGCCAGCAGCCAAGAAGGACAGAACACAGATACGCAGTATTTT. It translates to CASSQEGQNTDTQYF. This chain connects TRBV3-1 to TRBJ2-3; possibly TRBD1 for D (6 bases). Trimming took off 0 bases at V and 2 bases at J, with 9 bases between the two ends. The V gene's germline CDR1 is LGHDT and CDR2 YNNKEL (reference sequence). There are 15 residues in the CDR3.

This clonotype was picked up a small number of times. V usage is TRBV6-1 and J usage is TRBJ2-3; TRBD2 matches at 8 bases. CDR1 is MNHNS and CDR2 is SASEGT in the germline V gene. V trimming: 7 bases; J trimming: 2 bases; junction bases outside the gene matches: 11. The CDR3 is 16 amino acids. In DNA, the CDR3 is TGTGCCAGCAAGGAGTTCGGACTAGCCTACACAGATACGCAGTATTTT. This codes for CASKEFGLAYTDTQYF.

The chain uses TRBV7-9 and TRBJ1-2, with 7 positions matching TRBD1. Germline V CDR1 and CDR2: SEHNR, FQNEAQ (reference sequence). The CDR3 is 11 residues long. V shed 11 bases, J shed 5 bases, and the junction held 5 bases outside the gene matches. The CDR3 sequence is CAAGGEYGYTF. CDR3 coding DNA: TGTGCCGCAGGGGGAGAATATGGCTACACCTTC.

Only a few counts were recorded for this clonotype. The rearrangement uses TRBV25-1 and TRBJ1-2, with D uncertain. Looked up from germline, CDR1 is MGHDK and CDR2 is SYGVNS. There are 13 residues in the CDR3. V was trimmed by 6 bases and J by 1 base, leaving 9 bases between them. The CDR3 DNA reads TGTGCCAGCAGCAAAGGAATTAACTATGGCTACACCTTC. It specifies CASSKGINYGYTF.

The CDR3 sequence: CASSPSRAVNTEAFF. CDR3 coding DNA: TGTGCCAGCAGCCCCTCCCGGGCGGTGAACACTGAAGCTTTCTTT. This rearrangement joins TRBV3-1 to TRBJ1-1; no reliable D call. Germline V gene data show CDR1 as LGHDT and CDR2 as YNNKEL (reference sequence). The CDR3 extends over 15 amino acids. V lost 4 bases, J lost 0 bases, and 12 bases lay in between.

This clonotype showed up just a few times. The chain joins TRBV4-3 to TRBJ1-2; possible D gene TRBD1, 5 bases. The CDR3 covers 15 residues. V lost 4 bases to trimming and J lost 4 bases, with 16 bases between them. From germline, CDR1 is LGHNA and CDR2 YSLEER. CDR3 DNA sequence: TGCGCCAGCAGCCTCCGGGACGGAGGCCTCTATGGCTACACCTTC. This sequence encodes CASSLRDGGLYGYTF.

The chain employs TRBV7-2 and TRBJ2-3; 9 positions match TRBD1. From germline, CDR1 is SGHTA and CDR2 FQGNSA. This CDR3 comprises 15 residues. The V gene end was trimmed by 6 bases and the J gene end by 7 bases; junction bases not matched to a gene: 11. CDR3 DNA: TGTGCCAGCAGAACACCGGGACAGGGATTTTATACGCAGTATTTT. Amino acids: CASRTPGQGFYTQYF.

On this clonotype itself: One end of the junction is discordant with germline, which a read error may explain. V usage is TRBV5-1 and J usage is TRBJ2-1; 11 nucleotides align to TRBD2. The CDR3 totals 17 residues. Germline V lookup: CDR1 SGHRS, CDR2 YFSETQ. The DNA of the CDR3 is TGCGCCAGCAGCTTGGAAATTAGCGGGAGGGGGTGGAATGAGCAGTCCTTC. Protein product: CASSLEISGRGWNEQSF.